The rows below give T cell receptor beta chains drawn from one sample of a study of CD8 T cells in ankylosing spondylitis. From the 5' RACE reads, TCRdb called clonotypes with MiXCR, one entry per CDR3 protein. This table holds approximately 540,000 distinct CDR3 sequences, approximately 12% found once. Source material: blood, either unsorted or a sorted T cell fraction (not recorded which). Receptor source: a male donor with ankylosing spondylitis. The CDR3 runs from the conserved cysteine through the conserved F or W. A D gene is named only where the DNA matches it firmly. Part of the rows lack a size; the others show once, few, many or a class for expanded clones.

d_call	v_call	clone_size	j_call	cdr3_aa	cdr3_nt
NA	TRBV20-1	NA	TRBJ2-1	CSASGRVYNEQFF	TGCAGTGCTAGTGGGCGGGTCTACAATGAGCAGTTCTTC
NA	TRBV7-8	NA	TRBJ1-5	CASSSPKGGARQPQHF	TGTGCCAGCAGCTCCCCAAAAGGGGGGGCACGGCAGCCCCAGCATTTT
NA	TRBV29-1	many	TRBJ2-3	CSVPLQAGTDTQYF	TGCAGCGTGCCGCTCCAGGCTGGCACAGATACGCAGTATTTT
TRBD2	TRBV10-2	few	TRBJ2-7	CASSEALPSGRLLFSYEQYF	TGCGCCAGCAGTGAGGCCCTGCCTAGCGGGAGGCTCCTCTTCTCCTACGAGCAGTACTTC
NA	TRBV5-1	NA	TRBJ1-5	CASREDVDQPQHF	TGCGCCAGCCGAGAGGACGTTGATCAGCCCCAGCATTTT
NA	TRBV12-3/TRBV12-4	many	TRBJ1-5	CASNNGIAQPQHF	TGTGCCAGCAATAATGGAATCGCCCAGCCCCAGCATTTT
NA	TRBV24-1	many	TRBJ2-1	CATSPAGSSYNEQFF	TGTGCCACCAGTCCCGCCGGTAGCTCCTACAATGAGCAGTTCTTC
NA	TRBV5-1	NA	TRBJ2-7	CASSLVTTYEQYF	TGCGCCAGCAGCTTGGTAACAACCTACGAGCAGTACTTC
NA	TRBV19	NA	TRBJ1-4	CASNLQGGTNEKLFF	TGTGCCAGTAACCTACAGGGAGGAACTAATGAAAAACTGTTTTTT
NA	TRBV12-3/TRBV12-4	NA	TRBJ2-3	CASTLGLSTDTQYF	TGTGCCAGCACACTCGGGCTAAGCACAGATACGCAGTATTTT
NA	TRBV29-1	many	TRBJ2-1	CSASPTSTNNEQFF	TGCAGCGCGTCACCGACTAGTACTAACAATGAGCAGTTCTTC
TRBD1	TRBV12-3/TRBV12-4	many	TRBJ2-2	CASRQGALDGELFF	TGTGCCAGCAGGCAGGGGGCCCTCGACGGGGAGCTGTTTTTT
NA	TRBV20-1	few	TRBJ1-1	CSASIEGGWVEAFF	TGCAGTGCTAGTATTGAGGGAGGGTGGGTTGAAGCTTTCTTT
NA	TRBV5-1	many	TRBJ2-1	CASSREGQYNEQFF	TGCGCCAGCAGCCGAGAAGGACAGTACAATGAGCAGTTCTTC
TRBD1	TRBV29-1	few	TRBJ1-1	CSVITGGNTEAFF	TGCAGCGTTATTACAGGGGGGAACACTGAAGCTTTCTTT
NA	TRBV20-1	NA	TRBJ2-3	CSARGFSTDTQYF	TGCAGTGCTAGAGGTTTTAGCACAGATACGCAGTATTTT
NA	TRBV5-1	many	TRBJ1-2	CASSLGVYGYTF	TGCGCCAGCTCCCTAGGGGTATATGGCTACACCTTC
TRBD2	TRBV18	few	TRBJ2-5	CASSPPRAGGPVGPETQYF	TGTGCCAGCTCACCACCGAGAGCGGGAGGGCCTGTCGGACCTGAGACCCAGTACTTC
NA	TRBV3-1	NA	TRBJ1-5	CASSQDPLDQPQHF	TGTGCCAGCAGCCAAGATCCTCTCGATCAGCCCCAGCATTTT
TRBD2	TRBV24-1	NA	TRBJ2-1	CATSDSLRLAGGYIEQFF	TGTGCCACCAGTGATTCACTCAGGTTAGCGGGAGGGTACATTGAGCAGTTCTTC
NA	TRBV11-2	NA	TRBJ2-3	CASSLVSYGNRTDTQYF	TGTGCCAGCAGCTTGGTGTCTTACGGGAACCGCACAGATACGCAGTATTTT
NA	TRBV7-2	few	TRBJ1-1	CASSSEVTREAFF	TGTGCCAGCAGCTCTGAGGTAACGCGGGAAGCTTTCTTT
TRBD2	TRBV29-1	NA	TRBJ2-2	CSVEWPSGREGELFF	TGCAGCGTTGAGTGGCCTAGCGGGAGGGAGGGAGAGCTGTTTTTT
NA	TRBV29-1	many	TRBJ2-7	CSVGSEGIPYEQYF	TGCAGCGTTGGATCGGAGGGGATCCCCTACGAGCAGTACTTC
TRBD2	TRBV5-1	few	TRBJ2-1	CASTLAANNEQFF	TGCGCCAGCACCCTAGCGGCAAACAATGAGCAGTTCTTC
TRBD1	TRBV24-1	few	TRBJ1-4	CATSDPTGVHEKLFF	TGTGCCACCAGTGATCCGACAGGGGTCCATGAAAAACTGTTTTTT
NA	TRBV5-1	NA	TRBJ2-5	CASSRGRTVRETQYF	TGCGCCAGCAGCCGGGGGCGGACAGTGAGAGAGACCCAGTACTTC
NA	TRBV12-3/TRBV12-4	few	TRBJ1-4	CASSLGAGNGEKLFF	TGTGCCAGCAGTTTAGGGGCAGGGAATGGCGAAAAACTGTTTTTT
NA	TRBV20-1	few	TRBJ2-2	CSARGGNTGELFF	TGCAGTGCTAGAGGTGGGAACACCGGGGAGCTGTTTTTT
TRBD1	TRBV25-1	NA	TRBJ2-3	CASSPSTGNIRTDTQYF	TGTGCCAGCAGCCCCTCGACAGGGAATATTCGCACAGATACGCAGTATTTT
NA	TRBV4-1	few	TRBJ1-2	CASSQEASGDYGYTF	TGCGCCAGCAGCCAAGAAGCGTCGGGGGACTATGGCTACACCTTC
NA	TRBV20-1	NA	TRBJ2-7	CSAKEARYEQYF	TGCAGTGCTAAGGAGGCCCGTTACGAGCAGTACTTC
NA	TRBV18	few	TRBJ2-3	CASSPVLSATFDTQYF	TGTGCCAGCTCACCGGTTTTAAGCGCTACCTTCGATACGCAGTATTTT
NA	TRBV5-1	few	TRBJ1-1	CASSEQGHTEAFF	TGCGCCAGCAGCGAACAGGGCCACACTGAAGCTTTCTTT
TRBD2	TRBV12-3/TRBV12-4	NA	TRBJ2-1	CASSFGLAGAGYVQFF	TGTGCCAGCAGTTTCGGACTAGCGGGCGCGGGGTATGTGCAGTTCTTC
NA	TRBV30	once	TRBJ2-5	CALMNIETQYF	TGTGCCCTAATGAATATAGAGACCCAGTACTTC
NA	TRBV24-1	many	TRBJ2-5	CATSDPNRVGRQTQYF	TGTGCCACCAGTGATCCCAACAGGGTCGGGCGGCAGACCCAGTACTTC
NA	TRBV20-1	NA	TRBJ2-3	CSARPREEGDTQYF	TGCAGTGCTAGGCCCAGGGAGGAGGGCGATACGCAGTATTTT
TRBD1	TRBV2	NA	TRBJ2-4	CASRKDRELAKNIQYF	TGTGCCAGCCGGAAGGACAGGGAGTTGGCCAAAAACATTCAGTACTTC
TRBD1	TRBV20-1	few	TRBJ1-6	CSAGTGPSYNSPLHF	TGCAGTGCCGGGACAGGGCCCTCCTATAATTCACCCCTCCACTTT
TRBD2	TRBV12-3/TRBV12-4	few	TRBJ2-7	CASRVAGGLIYEQYF	TGTGCCAGCAGAGTCGCGGGAGGGCTGATCTACGAGCAGTACTTC
TRBD1	TRBV10-3	NA	TRBJ1-5	CAISETGTGYYSNQPQHF	TGTGCCATCAGCGAAACCGGGACAGGCTACTATAGCAATCAGCCCCAGCATTTT